This T cell receptor beta chain was observed in a study of blood T cell repertoires in COVID-19 (dated by TCRdb to about 2020). For the study in its entirety: Samples covering the acute and convalescent phases of COVID-19 were provided by collaborators in the United States, Italy and Spain. A freely available public database, intended as a resource for researchers studying the immune response to SARS-CoV-2, is where the repertoires were released. Deeply sampled blood TCRbeta repertoires from subjects exposed to, actively infected with, or recovered from COVID-19 were included in the dataset. Nearly every sample came with metadata listing a de-identified subject ID, COVID-19 status, age in years and sex. The prospective study material was composed of cDNA or gDNA derived from T cells, B-cell-depleted T cells, or PBMCs. The samples were drawn from two sources: the first 160 participants of the ongoing ImmuneRACE study, and 1,254 subjects contributed by 6 global collaborators. Where available, HLA class I and class II types were taken from metadata supplied by the sample provider and were not determined by assay-based typing.

TCRbeta CDR3 regions were amplified from genomic DNA using the immunoSEQ Assay, a bias-controlled multiplex PCR. The study's own analysis went as follows. Nucleated cell counts per sample were estimated from amplification of reference gene primers within the assay. To quantify the absolute abundance of each unique TCRbeta CDR3 rearrangement, sequence reads were collapsed and filtered. For each sample, productive Simpson clonality was calculated as the square root of Simpson's diversity index over productive rearrangements. This immuneACCESS table, as held by TCRdb, lists in-frame sequences with V and J called but not all clones. Of the missing ones, under half trace to an unresolved V gene in checked studies; the others have no known cause. V and J calls and clone size come straight from that table; D and trimming were deduced from the DNA. Present in this sample are around 120,000 clones, 65% to 85% of which were seen just once. About 2% of the sample belongs to the ten largest clones.

General findings and caveats noted by the study authors: The amount of clinical and demographic metadata varied by source and participant and was provided uncurated.

Inclusive of the bounding cysteine and phenylalanine, the CDR3 is 15 residues long. Only the CDR3 DNA stays, 45 bases, in frame from base 1. CDR1 and CDR2 were assigned from the germline V gene as MNHEY and SVGAGI. The junction carries 18 bases between V and J, which are trimmed by 7 bases and 2 bases respectively. Whole blood was collected in K2EDTA tubes by collaborating institutions according to the institutions' own protocols. For TCRbeta analysis, collaborators shipped samples in one of three forms: frozen whole blood, isolated PBMCs, or DNA extracted from either of those sample types. Points on this clone: The antigen it binds to is not known. The record has no base qualities; no much larger clone is one base away.

The V and J segments used are TRBV6-5 and TRBJ2-7; TRBD2 might be the D gene, on 5 matching bases. This receptor was taken from a man between 65 and 80 years old with acute or convalescent COVID-19. The sample comprised peripheral blood. The sequence in DNA is TGTGCCAGCACCCCCCACCGAGGGAATACCTACGAGCAGTACTTC. It specifies CASTPHRGNTYEQYF.